This T cell receptor (beta chain) was sequenced in a study of T-cell reconstitution after alpha-beta-depleted transplantation in children. This clonotype was counted a few times. Its target is not known. During its preparation, the TCRbeta library received unique molecular identifiers. TCRdb called the PCR reads again in MiXCR, with one record for every CDR3 protein. The sample records 330,000 or so distinct CDR3 sequences, over 7% being singletons. General study results and limits: After transplant, high TCRbeta diversity at day 60 in some patients arose from surviving recipient T cells and thymic progenitors. Several hundred expanded graft clones reportedly were the source of alpha-beta T cells about two months after transplant. Most T-cell counts and diversity one year after the transplant came from T cells that were newly produced.

This specimen consisted of peripheral blood, obtained 360 days after TCRalphabeta/CD19-depleted stem cell transplant. The receptor was derived from a female patient aged 2-10 years who had a stem cell transplant for Fanconi anemia, so the T cells may come from the graft donor.

The CDR3 spells CASSAEWAETQYF. DNA for the CDR3: TGTGCCAGCAGCGCGGAATGGGCGGAGACCCAGTACTTC. This chain uses TRBV9 with TRBJ2-5; no reliable D call. The V gene lost 3 bases and the J gene lost 5 bases, with 11 bases spanning the gap. The CDR3 totals 13 residues. Germline V lookup: CDR1 SGDLS, CDR2 YYNGEE.